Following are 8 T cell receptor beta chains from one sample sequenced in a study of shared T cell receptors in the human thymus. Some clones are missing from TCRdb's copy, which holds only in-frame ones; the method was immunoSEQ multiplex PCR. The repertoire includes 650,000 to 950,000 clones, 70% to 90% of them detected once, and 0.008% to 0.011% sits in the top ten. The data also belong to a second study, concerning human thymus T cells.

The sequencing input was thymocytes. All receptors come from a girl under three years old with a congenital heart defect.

This CDR3 is CASSEARLQGDTEAFF. Here the CDR3 DNA reads TGTGCCAGCAGTGAAGCCCGATTACAGGGGGACACTGAAGCTTTCTTT. The chain carries TRBV2 and TRBJ1-1; 8 nucleotides match TRBD1. This CDR3 region has 16 residues. Per the germline V gene, CDR1 is SNHLY and CDR2 is FYNNEI. V shed 0 bases, J shed 3 bases, and the junction held 6 bases outside the gene matches. Combining the CDR3 with reference TRBV2 and TRBJ1-1 gives the whole variable domain EPEVTQTPSHQVTQMGQEVILRCVPISNHLYFYWYRQILGQKVEFLVSFYNNEISEKSEIFDDQFSVERPDGSNFTLKIRSTKLEDSAMYFCASSEARLQGDTEAFFGQGTRLTVV.

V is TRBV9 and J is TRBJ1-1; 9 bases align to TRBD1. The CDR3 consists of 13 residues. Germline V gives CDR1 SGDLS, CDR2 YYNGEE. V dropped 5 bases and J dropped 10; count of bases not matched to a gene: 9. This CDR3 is CASRTSGTGRAFF. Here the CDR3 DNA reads TGTGCCAGCAGGACATCCGGGACAGGGAGAGCTTTCTTT.

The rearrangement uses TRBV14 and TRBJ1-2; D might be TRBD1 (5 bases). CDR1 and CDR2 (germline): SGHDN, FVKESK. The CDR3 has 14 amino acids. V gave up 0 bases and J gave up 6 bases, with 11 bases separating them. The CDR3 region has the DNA TGTGCCAGCAGCCAAGATCCCCAGGGTAATGGCTACACCTTC. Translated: CASSQDPQGNGYTF.

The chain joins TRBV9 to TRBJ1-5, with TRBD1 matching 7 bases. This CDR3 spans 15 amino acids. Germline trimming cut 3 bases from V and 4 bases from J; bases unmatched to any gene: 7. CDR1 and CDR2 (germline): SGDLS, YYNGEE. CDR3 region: CASSAEGTANQPQHF. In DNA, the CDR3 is TGTGCCAGCAGCGCTGAGGGGACAGCAAATCAGCCCCAGCATTTT.

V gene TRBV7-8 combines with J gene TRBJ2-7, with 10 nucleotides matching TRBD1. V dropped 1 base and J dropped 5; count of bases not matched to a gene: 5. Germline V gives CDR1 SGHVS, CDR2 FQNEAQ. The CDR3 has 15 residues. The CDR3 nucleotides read TGTGCCAGCAGCTTAGGACAGGGGGCGCGGGACGAGCAGTACTTC. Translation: CASSLGQGARDEQYF.

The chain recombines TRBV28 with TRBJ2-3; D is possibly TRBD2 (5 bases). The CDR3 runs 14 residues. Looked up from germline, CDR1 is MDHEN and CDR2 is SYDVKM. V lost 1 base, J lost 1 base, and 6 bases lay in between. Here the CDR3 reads CASSLLLGTDTQYF. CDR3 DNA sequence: TGTGCCAGCAGTTTATTACTAGGCACAGATACGCAGTATTTT.

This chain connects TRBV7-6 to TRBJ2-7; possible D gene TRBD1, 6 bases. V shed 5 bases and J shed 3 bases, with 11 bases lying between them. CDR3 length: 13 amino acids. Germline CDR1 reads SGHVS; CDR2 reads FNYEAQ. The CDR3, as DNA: TGTGCCAGCAGCCTATCGGACAGCTACGAGCAGTACTTC. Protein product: CASSLSDSYEQYF.

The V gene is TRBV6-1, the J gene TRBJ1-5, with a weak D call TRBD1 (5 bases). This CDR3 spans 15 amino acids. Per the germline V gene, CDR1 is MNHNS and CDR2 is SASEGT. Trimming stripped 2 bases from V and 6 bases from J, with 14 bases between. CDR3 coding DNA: TGTGCCAGCAGTGAATTAGTCTTTAGGGGTCAGCCCCAGCATTTT. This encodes CASSELVFRGQPQHF.